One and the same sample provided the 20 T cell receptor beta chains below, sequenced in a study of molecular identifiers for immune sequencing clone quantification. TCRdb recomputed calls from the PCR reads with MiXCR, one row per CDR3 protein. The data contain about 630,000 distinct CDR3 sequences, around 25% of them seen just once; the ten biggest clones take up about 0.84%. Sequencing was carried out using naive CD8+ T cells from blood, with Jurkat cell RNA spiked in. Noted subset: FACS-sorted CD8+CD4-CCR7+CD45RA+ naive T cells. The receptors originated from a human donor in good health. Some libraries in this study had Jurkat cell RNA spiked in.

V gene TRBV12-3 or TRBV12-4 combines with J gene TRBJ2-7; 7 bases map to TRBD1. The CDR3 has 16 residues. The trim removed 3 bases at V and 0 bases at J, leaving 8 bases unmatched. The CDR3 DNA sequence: TGTGCCAGCAGTTTTATCCTCGACAGGGCCTCCTACGAGCAGTACTTC. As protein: CASSFILDRASYEQYF.

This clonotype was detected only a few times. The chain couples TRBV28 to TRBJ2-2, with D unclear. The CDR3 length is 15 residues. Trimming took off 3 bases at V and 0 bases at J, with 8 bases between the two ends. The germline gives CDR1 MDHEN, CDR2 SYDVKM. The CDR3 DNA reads TGTGCCAGCAGTTTGGTCAACGCGAACACCGGGGAGCTGTTTTTT. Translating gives CASSLVNANTGELFF.

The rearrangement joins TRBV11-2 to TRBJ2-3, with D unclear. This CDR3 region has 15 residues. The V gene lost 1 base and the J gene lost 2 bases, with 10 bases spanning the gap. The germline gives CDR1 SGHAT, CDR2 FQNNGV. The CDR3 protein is CASSLGVGPTDTQYF. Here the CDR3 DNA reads TGTGCCAGCAGCTTAGGGGTAGGGCCCACAGATACGCAGTATTTT.

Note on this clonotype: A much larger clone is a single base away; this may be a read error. CDR3 sequence: CASGWGTGVEQHF. DNA for the CDR3: TGTGCTAGTGGTTGGGGAACAGGGGTCGAGCAGCACTTC. The chain recombines TRBV12-5 with TRBJ2-7; 7 bases map to TRBD1. Germline values: CDR1 LGHNT, CDR2 FRNRAP. CDR3 length equals 13 residues.

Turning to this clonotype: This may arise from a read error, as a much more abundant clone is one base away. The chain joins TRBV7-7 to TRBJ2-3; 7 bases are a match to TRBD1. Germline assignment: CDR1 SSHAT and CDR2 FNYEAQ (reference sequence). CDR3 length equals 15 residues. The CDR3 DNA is TGTGCTAGCAGCTTAGGGGACAGCCGCGCAGATACGCAGTATTTT. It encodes CASSLGDSRADTQYF.

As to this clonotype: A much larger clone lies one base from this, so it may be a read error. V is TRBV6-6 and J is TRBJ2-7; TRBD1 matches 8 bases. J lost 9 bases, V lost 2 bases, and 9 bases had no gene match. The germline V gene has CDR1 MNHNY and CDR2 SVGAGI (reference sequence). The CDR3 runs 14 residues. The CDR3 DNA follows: TGTGCCAGCAGTTACACAGGGGGGCAGAACGCGCAGTACTTC. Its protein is CASSYTGGQNAQYF.

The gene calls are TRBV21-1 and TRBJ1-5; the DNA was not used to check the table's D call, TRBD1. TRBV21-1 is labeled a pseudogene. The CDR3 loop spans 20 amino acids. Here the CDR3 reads CASSKALASPSESSNQPQHF. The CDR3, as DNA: TGTGCCAGCAGCAAAGCCCTTGCCAGCCCCTCAGAATCAAGCAATCAGCCCCAGCATTTT.

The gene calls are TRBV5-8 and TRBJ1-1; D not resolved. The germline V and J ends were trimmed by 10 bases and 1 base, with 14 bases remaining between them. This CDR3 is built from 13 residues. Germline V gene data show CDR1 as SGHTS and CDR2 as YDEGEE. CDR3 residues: CAGGLNSNTEAFF. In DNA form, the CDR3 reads TGTGCCGGCGGACTAAATTCGAACACTGAAGCTTTCTTT.

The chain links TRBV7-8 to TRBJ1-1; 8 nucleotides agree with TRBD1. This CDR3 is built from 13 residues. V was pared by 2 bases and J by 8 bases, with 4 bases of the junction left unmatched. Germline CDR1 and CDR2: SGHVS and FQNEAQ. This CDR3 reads CASSLRRDREAFF. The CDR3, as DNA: TGTGCCAGCAGCTTACGGCGGGACAGGGAAGCTTTCTTT.

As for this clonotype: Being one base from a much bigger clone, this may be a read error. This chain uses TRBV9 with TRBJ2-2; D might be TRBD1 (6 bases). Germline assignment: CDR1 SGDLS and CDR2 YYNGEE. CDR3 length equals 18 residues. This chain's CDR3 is CASSPKGGEIANTEELFF. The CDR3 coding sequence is TGTGCCAGCAGCCCTAAAGGGGGAGAAATCGCGAACACCGAGGAGCTGTTTTTT. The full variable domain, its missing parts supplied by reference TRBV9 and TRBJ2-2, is DSGVTQTPKHLITATGQRVTLRCSPRSGDLSVYWYQQSLDQGLQFLIQYYNGEERAKGNILERFSAQQFPDLHSELNLSSLELGDSALYFCASSPKGGEIANTEELFFGEGSRLTVL.

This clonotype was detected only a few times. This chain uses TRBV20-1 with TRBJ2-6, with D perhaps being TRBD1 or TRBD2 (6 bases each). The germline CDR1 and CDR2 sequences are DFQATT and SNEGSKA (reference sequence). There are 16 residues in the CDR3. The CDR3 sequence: CSQARGALSGANVLTF. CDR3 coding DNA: TGCAGCCAAGCGAGGGGGGCCCTCTCTGGGGCCAACGTCCTGACTTTC.

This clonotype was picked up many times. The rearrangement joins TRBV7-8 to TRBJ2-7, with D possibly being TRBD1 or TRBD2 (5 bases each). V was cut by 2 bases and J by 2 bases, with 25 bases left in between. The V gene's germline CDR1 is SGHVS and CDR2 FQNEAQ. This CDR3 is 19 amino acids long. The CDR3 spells CASSLLVPLGATTAYEQYF. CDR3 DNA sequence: TGTGCCAGCAGCTTATTAGTCCCCCTCGGGGCGACGACTGCCTACGAGCAGTACTTC. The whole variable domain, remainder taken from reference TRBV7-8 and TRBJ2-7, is GAGVSQSPRYKVAKRGQDVALRCDPISGHVSLFWYQQALGQGPEFLTYFQNEAQLDKSGLPSDRFFAERPEGSVSTLKIQRTQQEDSAVYLCASSLLVPLGATTAYEQYFGPGTRLTVT.

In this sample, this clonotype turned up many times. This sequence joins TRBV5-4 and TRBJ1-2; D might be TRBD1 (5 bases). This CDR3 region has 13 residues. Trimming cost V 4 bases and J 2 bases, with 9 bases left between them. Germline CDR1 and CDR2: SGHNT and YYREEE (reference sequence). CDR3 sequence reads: CASSGTENYGYTF. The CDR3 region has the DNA TGTGCCAGCAGCGGGACTGAGAACTATGGCTACACCTTC.

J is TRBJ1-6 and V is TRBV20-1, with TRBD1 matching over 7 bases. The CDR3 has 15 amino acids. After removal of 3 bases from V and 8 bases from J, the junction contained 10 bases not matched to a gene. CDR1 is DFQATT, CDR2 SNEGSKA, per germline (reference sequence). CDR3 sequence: CSASIKGQRYSPLHF. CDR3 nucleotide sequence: TGCAGTGCTAGTATAAAGGGACAGAGATATTCACCCCTCCACTTT.

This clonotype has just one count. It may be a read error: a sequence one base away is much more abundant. In DNA form, the CDR3 reads TGTGCCTGCAGCCCGGGGGGGTTCACCGAGCAGTACTTC. Translated, it gives CACSPGGFTEQYF. The genes are TRBV13 and TRBJ2-7; 8 bases agree with TRBD2. The CDR3 loop spans 13 amino acids. Germline assignment: CDR1 PRHDT and CDR2 FYEKMQ (reference sequence).

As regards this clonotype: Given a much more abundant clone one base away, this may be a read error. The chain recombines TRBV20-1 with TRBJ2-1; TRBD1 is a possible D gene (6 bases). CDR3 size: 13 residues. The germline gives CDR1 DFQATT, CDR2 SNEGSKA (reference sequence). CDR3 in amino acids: CRARQVTYNEQFF. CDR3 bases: TGCAGAGCTAGACAGGTGACCTACAATGAGCAGTTCTTC.

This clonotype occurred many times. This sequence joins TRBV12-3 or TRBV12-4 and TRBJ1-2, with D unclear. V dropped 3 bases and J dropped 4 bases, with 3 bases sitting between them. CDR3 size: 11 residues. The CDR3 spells CASSFTYGYTF. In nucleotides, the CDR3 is TGTGCCAGCAGTTTTACCTATGGCTACACCTTC.

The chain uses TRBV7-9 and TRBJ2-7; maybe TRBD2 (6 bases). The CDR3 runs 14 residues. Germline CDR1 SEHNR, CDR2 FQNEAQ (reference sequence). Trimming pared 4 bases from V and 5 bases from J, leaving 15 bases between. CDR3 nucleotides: TGTGCCAGCAGCTCCCCGGGGGAAATCCACGAGCAGTACTTC. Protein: CASSSPGEIHEQYF.

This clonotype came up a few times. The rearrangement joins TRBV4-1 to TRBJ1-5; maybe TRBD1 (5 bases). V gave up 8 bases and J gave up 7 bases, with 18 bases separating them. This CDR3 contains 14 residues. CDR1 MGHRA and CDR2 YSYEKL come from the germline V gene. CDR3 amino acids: CASGEPQGNQPQHF. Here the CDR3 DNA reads TGCGCCAGCGGCGAACCTCAGGGAAACCAGCCCCAGCATTTT.

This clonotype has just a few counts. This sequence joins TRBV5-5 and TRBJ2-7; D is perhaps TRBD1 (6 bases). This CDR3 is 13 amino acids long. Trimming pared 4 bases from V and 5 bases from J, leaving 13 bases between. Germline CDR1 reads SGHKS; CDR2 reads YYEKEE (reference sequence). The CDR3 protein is CASSPLQGHEQYF. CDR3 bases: TGTGCCAGCAGCCCCTTACAGGGCCACGAGCAGTACTTC.